Below are 14 T cell receptor beta chains sequenced from a single sample in a study of post-analysis software for immune sequencing data. Unique molecular identifiers featured in each of the TCR beta cDNA libraries. TCRdb redid the calling of the PCR reads with MiXCR, one entry per CDR3 protein. The table records roughly 150,000 distinct CDR3 sequences, roughly 34% of them present only once. Source: blood, taken after autologous hematopoietic stem cell transplantation. The source of these receptors is a girl under 18 with multiple sclerosis.

The V and J genes are TRBV29-1 and TRBJ2-1; TRBD1 aligns across 7 bases. J was trimmed by 3 bases and V by 6 bases; bases with no gene match: 8. The CDR3 contains 14 residues. Germline assignment: CDR1 SQVTM and CDR2 ANQGSEA. As DNA, the CDR3 is TGCAGCGTGGTCGAGCAGGGGGACTACAATGAGCAGTTCTTC. Protein: CSVVEQGDYNEQFF.

The chain couples TRBV19 to TRBJ1-6; tentative D call: TRBD1 (5 bases). Germline CDR1 and CDR2: LNHDA and SQIVND (reference sequence). The CDR3 has 14 residues. V was pared by 6 bases and J by 9 bases, with 15 bases between. DNA for the CDR3: TGTGCCAGTAGCGTCGACGGGGCGGGTTCACCCCTCCACTTT. This codes for CASSVDGAGSPLHF.

This clonotype was counted a single time. The chain recombines TRBV20-1 with TRBJ2-3, with 13 bases matching TRBD2. Germline V lookup: CDR1 DFQATT, CDR2 SNEGSKA (reference sequence). Trimming took 6 bases from V and 3 from J; bases not matched to a gene: 9. CDR3 size: 16 residues. This chain's CDR3 is CSARKRTSGSTDTQYF. The DNA of the CDR3 is TGCAGTGCCCGGAAGCGGACTAGCGGGAGTACAGATACGCAGTATTTT.

As concerns this clonotype: This may come from a read error, since a much larger clone is one base off. This chain joins TRBV6-2 or TRBV6-3 and TRBJ1-2, with a possible D match to TRBD1 (5 bases). CDR1 is MNHEY and CDR2 is SVGEGT in the germline V gene. The CDR3 extends over 16 amino acids. The CDR3 loop is CAGSYSVGGGNYGYTF. In DNA, the CDR3 is TGTGCCGGCAGTTATTCGGTCGGCGGGGGTAACTATGGCTACACCTTC.

The chain couples TRBV5-5 to TRBJ2-1; TRBD2 matches 7 bases. This CDR3 spans 16 amino acids. From germline, CDR1 is SGHKS and CDR2 YYEKEE (reference sequence). Trimming cost V 4 bases and J 5 bases; bases outside gene matches: 12. CDR3 sequence: CASSPGCTSENNEQFF. CDR3 DNA sequence: TGTGCCAGCAGCCCCGGGTGCACTAGCGAGAACAATGAGCAGTTCTTC.

This clonotype was detected many times. This chain joins TRBV2 and TRBJ2-7, with 13 nucleotides matching TRBD2. Germline CDR1 and CDR2: SNHLY and FYNNEI. J gave up 2 bases and V 7 bases, and 5 bases lay outside the gene matches. This CDR3 contains 15 residues. The CDR3 loop reads CASKGLAGVPYEQYF. As DNA, the CDR3 is TGTGCCAGCAAAGGACTAGCGGGAGTCCCCTACGAGCAGTACTTC.

The chain is built from TRBV28 and TRBJ1-1; possibly TRBD1 for D (6 bases). Trimming removed 3 bases from V and 8 bases from J, with 22 bases in between. In germline, CDR1 is MDHEN, CDR2 SYDVKM. The CDR3 is 16 residues long. In DNA form, the CDR3 reads TGTGCCAGCAGTTTGGAGGGGGGGGCGGGGTTGAGGGAAGCTTTCTTT. It yields the protein CASSLEGGAGLREAFF. The entire variable domain, with the rest obtained from reference TRBV28 and TRBJ1-1, is as follows: DVKVTQSSRYLVKRTGEKVFLECVQDMDHENMFWYRQDPGLGLRLIYFSYDVKMKEKGDIPEGYSVSREKKERFSLILESASTNQTSMYLCASSLEGGAGLREAFFGQGTRLTVV.

The rearrangement links TRBV7-2 to TRBJ2-1; D may be TRBD1 (5 bases). V lost 0 bases and J 2 bases, leaving 8 bases between the germline ends. In germline, CDR1 is SGHTA, CDR2 FQGNSA. This CDR3 is built from 15 residues. For the CDR3, the DNA is TGTGCCAGCAGCTTAGCAGGGGATCCCTACAATGAGCAGTTCTTC. Translated: CASSLAGDPYNEQFF.

As DNA, the CDR3 is TGTGCCAGCAGCTGGCGGGACAGTCCGCGCGAGCAGTACTTC. It codes for CASSWRDSPREQYF. The genes are TRBV7-9 and TRBJ2-7; D is possibly TRBD1 (7 bases). Germline V lookup: CDR1 SEHNR, CDR2 FQNEAQ (reference sequence). The CDR3 is 14 amino acids. V lost 4 bases and J lost 6, with 16 bases in between.

The table lists this clonotype with a few counts. The rearrangement uses TRBV20-1 and TRBJ2-7, with 7 bases fitting TRBD1. Trimming removed 6 bases from V and 2 bases from J; junction bases left unmatched: 7. The CDR3 is made up of 13 amino acids. CDR1 and CDR2 (germline): DFQATT, SNEGSKA (reference sequence). The CDR3 is CSAIGTAAYEQYF. CDR3 nucleotide sequence: TGCAGTGCCATCGGGACAGCCGCCTACGAGCAGTACTTC.

The rearrangement uses TRBV7-2 and TRBJ2-2; 7 bases are a match to TRBD1. This CDR3 comprises 15 residues. The V and J ends lost 6 bases and 1 base, in that order; junction bases with no gene match: 5. Germline CDR1 is SGHTA and CDR2 is FQGNSA. The CDR3 DNA reads as TGTGCCAGCAGAGAGGACAGGAGGAACACCGGGGAGCTGTTTTTT. Translated, it gives CASREDRRNTGELFF.

This clonotype has a count of ten or more. The V gene is TRBV2, the J gene TRBJ2-5, with D maybe TRBD2 (7 bases). The CDR3 length is 13 residues. Germline assignment: CDR1 SNHLY and CDR2 FYNNEI. Trimming shortened V by 11 bases and J by 3 bases, and 16 bases separated the two germline ends. CDR3 region: CAGGGTNEETQYF. CDR3 in DNA: TGTGCCGGAGGGGGGACTAACGAAGAGACCCAGTACTTC.

The V gene is TRBV5-1, the J gene TRBJ2-3; D perhaps matches TRBD2 (6 bases). V shed 6 bases and J shed 6 bases, with 23 bases lying between them. This CDR3 comprises 16 residues. CDR1 and CDR2 (germline): SGHRS, YFSETQ. This CDR3 reads CASTIMGRGSEDTQYF. CDR3 nucleotides: TGCGCCAGCACCATAATGGGGCGGGGTTCCGAGGATACGCAGTATTTT.

This chain connects TRBV20-1 to TRBJ1-1; 9 positions match TRBD1. J was trimmed by 4 bases and V by 5 bases; bases with no gene match: 8. Per the germline V gene, CDR1 is DFQATT and CDR2 is SNEGSKA (reference sequence). The CDR3 is 14 residues long. The CDR3 sequence: CSALMTGGRTEAFF. The CDR3 region has the DNA TGCAGTGCTCTCATGACAGGGGGACGCACTGAAGCTTTCTTT.